The clone carrying this T cell receptor (beta chain) has just a few counts. The antigen is undetermined. The sample originates from a study of post-analysis software for immune sequencing data. Study in general: Disease trajectories encompassed relapsing-remitting, secondary progressive and progressive-relapsing multiple sclerosis.

Study conclusions and caveats: Patients had higher frequencies than controls of roughly five TRBV segments, including TRBV5-6, TRBV5-1 and TRBV20-1.

The ends were cut back, 3 bases at V and 2 bases at J, with 11 bases in the middle. CDR1 and CDR2 from the germline V gene are LNHDA and SQIVND (reference sequence). CDR3 length: 15 amino acids. Incorporated into the TCR beta cDNA libraries were unique molecular identifiers, which served to reduce PCR and sequencing biases. TCRdb reprocessed the PCR reads via MiXCR and lists one record per CDR3 protein. The sample consists of around 710,000 distinct CDR3 sequences, around 45% of them appearing once. This rearrangement joins TRBV19 to TRBJ2-1; D is ambiguous. This clonotype was sampled from a girl under 18 with multiple sclerosis. The sequenced sample consisted of blood. CDR3 region: CASSMDRLPYNEQFF. CDR3 DNA sequence: TGTGCCAGTAGTATGGACCGTCTTCCCTACAATGAGCAGTTCTTC.